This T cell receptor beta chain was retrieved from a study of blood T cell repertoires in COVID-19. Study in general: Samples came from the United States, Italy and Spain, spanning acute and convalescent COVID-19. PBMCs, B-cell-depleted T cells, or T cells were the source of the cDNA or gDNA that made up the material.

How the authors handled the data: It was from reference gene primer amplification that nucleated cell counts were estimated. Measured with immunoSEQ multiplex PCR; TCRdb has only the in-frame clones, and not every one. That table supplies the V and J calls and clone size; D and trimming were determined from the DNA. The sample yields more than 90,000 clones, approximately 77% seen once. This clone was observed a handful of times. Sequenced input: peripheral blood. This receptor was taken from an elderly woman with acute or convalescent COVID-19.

CDR3 loop: CASSLGPGPNSPLHF. CDR3 DNA sequence: TGTGCCAGCAGCTTAGGGCCTGGGCCCAATTCACCCCTCCACTTT. This rearrangement joins TRBV7-2 to TRBJ1-6, with no clear D. Trimming stripped 1 base from V and 7 bases from J, with 11 bases between. CDR1 is SGHTA and CDR2 is FQGNSA in the germline V gene. CDR3 length equals 15 residues. The whole variable domain, filled in from reference TRBV7-2 and TRBJ1-6, reads GAGVSQSPSNKVTEKGKDVELRCDPISGHTALYWYRQSLGQGLEFLIYFQGNSAPDKSGLPSDRFSAERTGGSVSTLTIQRTQQEDSAVYLCASSLGPGPNSPLHFGNGTRLTVT.